This T cell receptor (beta chain) was recovered during a study of blood T cell repertoires in COVID-19. Across the whole study: There were acute and convalescent COVID-19 samples, and they came from the United States, Italy and Spain. The analysed material was cDNA or gDNA that came from T cells, B-cell-depleted T cells, or PBMCs.

Source study methods: Researchers report that nucleated cell counts were estimated from reference gene primer amplification. Generated by immunoSEQ multiplex PCR, the TCRdb table keeps only in-frame clones and is missing some. The DNA gave D and trimming, while V, J and clone size come from that table. This sample has 200,000 to 250,000 clones, with over 80% found just once. Participant ages covered roughly 18 to 89 years across 20 to 25 US areas. Germline V CDR1 and CDR2: MNHNS, SASEGT. CDR3 length: 16 amino acids. V lost 2 bases, J lost 1 base, and 12 bases lay in between. This clone was detected once.

The V gene is TRBV6-1, the J gene TRBJ2-1, with D possibly being TRBD1 (6 bases). The sample taken for sequencing was PBMCs or T cells enriched from blood (not recorded which). This TCR was sampled from a woman under 40 who had been exposed to COVID-19. CDR3 sequence reads: CASSELGTPSYNEQFF. In DNA form, the CDR3 reads TGTGCCAGCAGTGAACTCGGGACACCATCCTACAATGAGCAGTTCTTC.